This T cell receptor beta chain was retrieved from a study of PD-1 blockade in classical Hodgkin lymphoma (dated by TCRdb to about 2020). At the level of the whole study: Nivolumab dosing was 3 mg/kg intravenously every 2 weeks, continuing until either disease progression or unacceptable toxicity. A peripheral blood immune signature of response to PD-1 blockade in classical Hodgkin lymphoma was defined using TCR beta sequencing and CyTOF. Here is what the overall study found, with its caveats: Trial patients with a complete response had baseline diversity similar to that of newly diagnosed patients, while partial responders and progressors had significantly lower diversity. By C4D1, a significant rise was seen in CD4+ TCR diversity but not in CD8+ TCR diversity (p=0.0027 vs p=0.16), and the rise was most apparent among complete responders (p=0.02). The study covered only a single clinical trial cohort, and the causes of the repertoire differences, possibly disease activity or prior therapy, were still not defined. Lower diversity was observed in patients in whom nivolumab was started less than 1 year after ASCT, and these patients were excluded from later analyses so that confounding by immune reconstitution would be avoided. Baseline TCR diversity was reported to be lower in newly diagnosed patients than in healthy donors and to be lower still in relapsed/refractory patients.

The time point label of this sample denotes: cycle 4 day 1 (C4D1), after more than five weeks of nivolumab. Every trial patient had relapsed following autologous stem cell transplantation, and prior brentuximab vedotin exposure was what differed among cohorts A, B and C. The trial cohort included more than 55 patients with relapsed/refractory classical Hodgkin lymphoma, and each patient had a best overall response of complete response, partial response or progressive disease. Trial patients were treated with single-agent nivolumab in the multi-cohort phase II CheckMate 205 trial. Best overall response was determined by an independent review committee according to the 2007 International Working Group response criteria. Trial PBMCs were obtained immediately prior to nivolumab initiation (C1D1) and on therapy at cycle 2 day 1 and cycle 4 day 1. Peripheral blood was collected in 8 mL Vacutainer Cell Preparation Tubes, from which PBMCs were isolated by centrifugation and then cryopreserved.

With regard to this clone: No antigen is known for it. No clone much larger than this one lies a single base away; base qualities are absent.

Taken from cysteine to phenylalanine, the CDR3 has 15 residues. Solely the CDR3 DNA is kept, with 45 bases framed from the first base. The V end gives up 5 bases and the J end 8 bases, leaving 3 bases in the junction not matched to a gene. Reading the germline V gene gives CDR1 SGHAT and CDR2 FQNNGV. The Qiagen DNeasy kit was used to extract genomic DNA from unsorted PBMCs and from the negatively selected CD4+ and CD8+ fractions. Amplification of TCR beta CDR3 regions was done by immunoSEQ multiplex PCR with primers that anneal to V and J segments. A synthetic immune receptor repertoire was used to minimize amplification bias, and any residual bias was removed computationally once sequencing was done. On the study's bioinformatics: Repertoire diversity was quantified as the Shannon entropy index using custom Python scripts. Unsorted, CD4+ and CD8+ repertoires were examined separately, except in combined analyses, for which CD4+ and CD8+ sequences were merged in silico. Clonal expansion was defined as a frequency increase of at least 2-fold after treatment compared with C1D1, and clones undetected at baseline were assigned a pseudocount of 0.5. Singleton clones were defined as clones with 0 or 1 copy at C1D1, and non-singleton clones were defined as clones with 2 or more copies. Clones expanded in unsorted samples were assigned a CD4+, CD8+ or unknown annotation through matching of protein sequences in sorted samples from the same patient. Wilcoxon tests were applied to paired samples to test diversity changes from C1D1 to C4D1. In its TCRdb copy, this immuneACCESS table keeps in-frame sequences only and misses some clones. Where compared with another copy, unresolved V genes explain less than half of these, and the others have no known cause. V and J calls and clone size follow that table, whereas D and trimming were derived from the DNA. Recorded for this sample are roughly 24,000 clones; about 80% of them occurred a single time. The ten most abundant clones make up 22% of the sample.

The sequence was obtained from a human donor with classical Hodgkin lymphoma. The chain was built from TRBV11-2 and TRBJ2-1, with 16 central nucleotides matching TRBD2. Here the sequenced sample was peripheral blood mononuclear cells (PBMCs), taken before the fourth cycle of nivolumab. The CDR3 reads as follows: CASSRGTSGRDEQFF. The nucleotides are TGTGCCAGCAGCCGAGGGACTAGCGGGAGGGATGAGCAGTTCTTC.